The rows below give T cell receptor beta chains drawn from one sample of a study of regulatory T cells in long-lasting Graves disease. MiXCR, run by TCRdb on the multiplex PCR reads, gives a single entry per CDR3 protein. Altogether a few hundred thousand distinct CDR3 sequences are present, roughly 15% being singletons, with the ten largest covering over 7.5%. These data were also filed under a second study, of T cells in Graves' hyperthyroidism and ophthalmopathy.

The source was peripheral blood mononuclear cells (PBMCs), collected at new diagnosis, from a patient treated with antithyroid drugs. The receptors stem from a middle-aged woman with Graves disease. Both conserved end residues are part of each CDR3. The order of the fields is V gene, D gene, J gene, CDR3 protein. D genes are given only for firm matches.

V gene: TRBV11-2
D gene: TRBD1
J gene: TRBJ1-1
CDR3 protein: CASSLRAGVTGDRGSEAFF

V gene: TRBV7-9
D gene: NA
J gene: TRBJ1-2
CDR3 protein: CASSLATYGYTF

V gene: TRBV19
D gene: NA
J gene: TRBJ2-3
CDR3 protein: CASSGSGLTQYF

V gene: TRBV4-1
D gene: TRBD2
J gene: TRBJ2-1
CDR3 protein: CASSQVTGTSAVGEQFF

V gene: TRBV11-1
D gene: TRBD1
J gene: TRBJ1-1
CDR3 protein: CASSRGQDTEAFF

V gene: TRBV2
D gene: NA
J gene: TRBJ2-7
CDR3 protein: CASSGPRSYEQYF

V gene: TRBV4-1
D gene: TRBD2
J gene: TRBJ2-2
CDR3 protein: CASRAGLARARGGGELFF

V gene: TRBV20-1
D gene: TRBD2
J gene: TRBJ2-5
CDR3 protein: CSALSGSGQETQYF

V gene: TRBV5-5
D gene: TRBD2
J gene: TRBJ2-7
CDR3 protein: CASSSNLGLAGTYEQYF

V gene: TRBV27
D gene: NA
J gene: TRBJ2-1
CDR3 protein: CASSLRGIEGSSYNEQFF

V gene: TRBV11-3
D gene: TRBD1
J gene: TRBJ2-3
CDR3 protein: CASTEQVGQGPDTQYF

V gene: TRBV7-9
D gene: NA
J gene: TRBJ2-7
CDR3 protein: CASRPQGIEYEQYF

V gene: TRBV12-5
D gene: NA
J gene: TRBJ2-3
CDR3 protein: CASGFLLSPGTDTQYF

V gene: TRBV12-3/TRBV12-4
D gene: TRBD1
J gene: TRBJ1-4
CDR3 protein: CASSWTGTNEKLFF

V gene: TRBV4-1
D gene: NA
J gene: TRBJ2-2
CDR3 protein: CASSPDERGTGELFF

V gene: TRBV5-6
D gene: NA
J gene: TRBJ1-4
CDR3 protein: CASSLGGTAEKLFF

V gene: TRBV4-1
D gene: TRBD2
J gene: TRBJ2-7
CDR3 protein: CASSQVFVRTSYEQYF

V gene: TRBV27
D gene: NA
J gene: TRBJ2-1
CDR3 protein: CASSLGSAYNEQFF

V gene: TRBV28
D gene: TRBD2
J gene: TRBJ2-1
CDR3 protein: CASRTGLAGGEQFF

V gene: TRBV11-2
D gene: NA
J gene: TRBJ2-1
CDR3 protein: CASSFRGGNSYNEQFF

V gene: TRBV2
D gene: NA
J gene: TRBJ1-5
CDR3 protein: CASSEAGHGYQPQHF

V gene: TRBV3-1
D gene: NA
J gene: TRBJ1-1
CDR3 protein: CASSVGGRANTEAFF